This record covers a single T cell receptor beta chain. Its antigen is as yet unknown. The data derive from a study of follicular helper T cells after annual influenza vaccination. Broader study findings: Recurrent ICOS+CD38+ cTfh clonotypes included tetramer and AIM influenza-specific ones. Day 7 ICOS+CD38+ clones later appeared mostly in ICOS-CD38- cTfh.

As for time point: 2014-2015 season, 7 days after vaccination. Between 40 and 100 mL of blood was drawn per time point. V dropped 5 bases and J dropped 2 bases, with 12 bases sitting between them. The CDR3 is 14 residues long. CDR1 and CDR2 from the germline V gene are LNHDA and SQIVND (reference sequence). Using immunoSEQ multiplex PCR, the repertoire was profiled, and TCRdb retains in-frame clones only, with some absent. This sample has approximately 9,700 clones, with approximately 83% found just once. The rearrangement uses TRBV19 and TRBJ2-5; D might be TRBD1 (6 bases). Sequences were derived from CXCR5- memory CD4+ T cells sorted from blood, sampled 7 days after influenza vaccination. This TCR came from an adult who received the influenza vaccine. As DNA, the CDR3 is TGTGCCAGTAGTCCTGGACAGTTACAAGAGACCCAGTACTTC. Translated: CASSPGQLQETQYF.